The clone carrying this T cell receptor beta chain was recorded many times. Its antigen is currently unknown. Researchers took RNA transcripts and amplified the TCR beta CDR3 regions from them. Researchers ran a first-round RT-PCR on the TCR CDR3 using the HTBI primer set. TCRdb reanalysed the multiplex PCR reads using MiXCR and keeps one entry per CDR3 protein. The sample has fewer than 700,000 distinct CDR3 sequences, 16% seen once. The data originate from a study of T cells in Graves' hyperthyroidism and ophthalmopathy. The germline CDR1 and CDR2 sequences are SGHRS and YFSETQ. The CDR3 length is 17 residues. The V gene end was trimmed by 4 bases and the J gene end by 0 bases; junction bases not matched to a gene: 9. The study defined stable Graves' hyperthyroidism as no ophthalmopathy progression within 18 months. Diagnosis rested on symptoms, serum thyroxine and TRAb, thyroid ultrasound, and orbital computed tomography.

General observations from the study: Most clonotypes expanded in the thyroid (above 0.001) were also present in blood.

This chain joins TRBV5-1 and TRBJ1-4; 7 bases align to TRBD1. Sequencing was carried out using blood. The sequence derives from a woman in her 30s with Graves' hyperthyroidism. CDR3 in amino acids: CASSSRQGLATNEKLFF. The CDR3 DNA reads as TGCGCCAGCAGCAGTCGACAGGGCCTCGCAACTAATGAAAAACTGTTTTTT.